These T cell receptor beta chains were read from a single sample in a study of cytomegalovirus exposure and HLA in healthy donors. Profiled with immunoSEQ multiplex PCR; TCRdb holds only in-frame clones, not every one. The sample contains more than 110,000 clones, roughly three quarters of which appear only once. What was sequenced was PBMCs. The receptors were gathered from a woman in her fifties or sixties in good health and CMV-seronegative. The CDR3 runs from the conserved cysteine through the conserved F or W.

v_gene: TRBV13
j_gene: TRBJ2-7
CDR3aa: CASSSLSGTSGGPHSSYEQYF

v_gene: TRBV25-1
j_gene: TRBJ2-7
CDR3aa: CASTPGQAYEQYF

v_gene: TRBV4-2
j_gene: TRBJ1-1
CDR3aa: CASRRGQGAMSTEAFF

v_gene: TRBV4-1
j_gene: -
CDR3aa: CASSQTGVGYEQYF

v_gene: TRBV4-2
j_gene: TRBJ1-2
CDR3aa: CASSQAGNYGYTF

v_gene: TRBV28
j_gene: TRBJ2-7
CDR3aa: CASSVHRESYEQYF

v_gene: TRBV4-3
j_gene: TRBJ2-1
CDR3aa: CASSQGLADYNEQFF

v_gene: TRBV2
j_gene: TRBJ1-3
CDR3aa: CASIRSGNTIYF

v_gene: TRBV11-2
j_gene: TRBJ2-2
CDR3aa: CASSLPGGPDTGELFF

v_gene: TRBV15
j_gene: TRBJ2-5
CDR3aa: CATSRTGSQETQYF

v_gene: TRBV5-6
j_gene: TRBJ1-4
CDR3aa: CASSLGGFYNEKLFF

v_gene: TRBV27
j_gene: TRBJ1-6
CDR3aa: CASSFIGGGVNSPLHF

v_gene: TRBV7-2
j_gene: TRBJ2-3
CDR3aa: CASSLVAGGPDTQYF

v_gene: TRBV6-5
j_gene: TRBJ1-1
CDR3aa: CASSETGSGTEAFF

v_gene: TRBV27
j_gene: TRBJ2-7
CDR3aa: CASSSPVRDRGHEQYF

v_gene: TRBV10-3
j_gene: TRBJ1-2
CDR3aa: CAISEVQLYGYTF

v_gene: TRBV15
j_gene: TRBJ2-2
CDR3aa: CATSVTAGGIGELFF

v_gene: TRBV7-2
j_gene: TRBJ1-1
CDR3aa: CASSFFLQGNTEAFF

v_gene: TRBV7-8
j_gene: TRBJ2-1
CDR3aa: CASSQDFHNEQFF

v_gene: TRBV27
j_gene: TRBJ2-7
CDR3aa: CASSLSGASYEQYF

v_gene: TRBV5-4
j_gene: TRBJ2-4
CDR3aa: CASSSYDRIQYF

v_gene: TRBV4-3
j_gene: TRBJ2-6
CDR3aa: CASSHTTKGDGANVLTF

v_gene: TRBV29-1
j_gene: TRBJ2-5
CDR3aa: CSVDLGRNEQYF

v_gene: TRBV11-2
j_gene: TRBJ2-1
CDR3aa: CASSPLTGGALSEQFF

v_gene: TRBV28
j_gene: TRBJ1-6
CDR3aa: CASSFRDRENSPLHF

v_gene: TRBV29-1
j_gene: TRBJ2-3
CDR3aa: CSVGGGRSTDTQYF

v_gene: TRBV30
j_gene: TRBJ2-7
CDR3aa: CAWRNPGQGPYEQYF

v_gene: TRBV6-1
j_gene: TRBJ2-1
CDR3aa: CASSGDSSGGAREQFF

v_gene: TRBV11-2
j_gene: TRBJ2-1
CDR3aa: CASRTNRGRGSGEQFF

v_gene: TRBV5-1
j_gene: TRBJ2-2
CDR3aa: CASSLAPGTRFAGTGELFF

v_gene: TRBV29-1
j_gene: TRBJ2-5
CDR3aa: CSVDEVATQYF

v_gene: TRBV19
j_gene: TRBJ2-1
CDR3aa: CASSIGGANEQFF

v_gene: TRBV9
j_gene: TRBJ2-2
CDR3aa: CASAGGSNTGELFF

v_gene: TRBV19
j_gene: TRBJ2-7
CDR3aa: CASSIFGREQYF

v_gene: TRBV11-2
j_gene: TRBJ1-2
CDR3aa: CASSLGGLNGYTF

v_gene: TRBV2
j_gene: TRBJ2-3
CDR3aa: CASGRGLATDTQYF

v_gene: TRBV5-1
j_gene: TRBJ1-1
CDR3aa: CASSLTTGGGTEAFF

v_gene: TRBV29-1
j_gene: TRBJ1-4
CDR3aa: CSVLDEKLFF

v_gene: TRBV7-2
j_gene: TRBJ1-1
CDR3aa: CASSLLRGGAALDAFF

v_gene: TRBV5-1
j_gene: TRBJ1-3
CDR3aa: CASRPAYSGNTIYF

v_gene: TRBV4-2
j_gene: TRBJ1-5
CDR3aa: CASSQDGALSGQPQHF

v_gene: TRBV7-9
j_gene: TRBJ1-2
CDR3aa: CASSLGTLDGYTF

v_gene: TRBV21-1
j_gene: TRBJ1-5
CDR3aa: CARSWHQPQHF

v_gene: TRBV5-1
j_gene: TRBJ2-6
CDR3aa: CASTNRGVVSGANVLTF

v_gene: TRBV6-6
j_gene: TRBJ1-2
CDR3aa: CASTPRDRYHYGYTF

v_gene: TRBV29-1
j_gene: TRBJ2-1
CDR3aa: CSVESAGLSSYEQFF